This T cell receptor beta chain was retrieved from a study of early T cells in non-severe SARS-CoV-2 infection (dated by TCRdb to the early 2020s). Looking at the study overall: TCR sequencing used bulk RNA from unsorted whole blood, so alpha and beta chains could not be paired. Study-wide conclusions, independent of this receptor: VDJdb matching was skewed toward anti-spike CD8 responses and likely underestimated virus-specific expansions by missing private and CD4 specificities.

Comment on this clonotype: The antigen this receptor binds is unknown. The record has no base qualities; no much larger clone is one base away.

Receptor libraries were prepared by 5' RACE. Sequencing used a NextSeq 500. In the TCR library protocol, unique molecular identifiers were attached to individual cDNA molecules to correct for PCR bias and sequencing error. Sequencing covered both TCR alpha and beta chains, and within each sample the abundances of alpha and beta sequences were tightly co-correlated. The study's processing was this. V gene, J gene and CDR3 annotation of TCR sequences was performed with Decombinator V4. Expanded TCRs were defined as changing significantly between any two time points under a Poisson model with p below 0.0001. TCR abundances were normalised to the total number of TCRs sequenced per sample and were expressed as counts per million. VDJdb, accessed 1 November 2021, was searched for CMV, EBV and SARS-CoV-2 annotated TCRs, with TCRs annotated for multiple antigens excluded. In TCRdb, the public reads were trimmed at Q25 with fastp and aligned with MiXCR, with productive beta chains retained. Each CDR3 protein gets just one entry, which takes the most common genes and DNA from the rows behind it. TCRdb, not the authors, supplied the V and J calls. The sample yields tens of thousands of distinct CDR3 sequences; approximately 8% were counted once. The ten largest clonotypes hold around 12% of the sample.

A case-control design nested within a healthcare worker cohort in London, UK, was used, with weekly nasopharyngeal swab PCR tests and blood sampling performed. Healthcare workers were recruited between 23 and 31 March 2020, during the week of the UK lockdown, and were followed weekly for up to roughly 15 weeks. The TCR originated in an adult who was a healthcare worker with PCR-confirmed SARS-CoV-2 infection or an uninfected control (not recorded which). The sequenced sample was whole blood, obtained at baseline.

CDR3 sequence: CASSPTRGNEQFF. Here is the DNA: TGTGCCAGCAGTCCTACACGGGGGAATGAGCAGTTCTTC. In this chain, TRBV6-6 is recombined with TRBJ2-1; the D region possibly corresponds to TRBD2 (6 bases align). Based on the germline V gene (reference sequence), the CDR1 and CDR2 sequences are MNHNY and SVGAGI. V is reduced by 5 bases and J by 7 bases, leaving a spacing of 12 bases between them. Taken from cysteine to phenylalanine, the CDR3 has 13 residues. The CDR3 DNA has 39 bases and is translated from base 1.